Described below is a single T cell receptor beta chain sequence and its context. It lacks a known antigen. No base quality information exists; no much larger clone differs at one position. Receptor libraries were prepared by 5' RACE. Reads for this sample came from an Illumina HiSeq 2500. A second about 7 to 11 cycle PCR used a sample-barcoded 5' primer and a J-beta primer mix. A unique molecular identifier was introduced onto each TCR beta cDNA molecule by a template-switch 5' adaptor carrying 12 random nucleotides. Each sample yielded at least 3 million CDR3-containing paired-end reads. The Mint cDNA synthesis kit, primed by a TRBC-specific oligonucleotide, was used to synthesize first-strand cDNA from all RNA. After uracil-DNA glycosylase treatment, a first 18-cycle PCR used universal primers M1SS and BC2_uni_R on all cDNA. The original methods were these. For normalization, 1 million high-quality reads were randomly selected from each sample, with every read carrying a distinct molecular identifier. Instead of being binned into consensus sequences, reads that shared molecular identifiers were thrown out. MiTCR, set to a Q25 quality threshold and the strictest error-elimination algorithm, was used for CDR3 identification, clonotype clustering and error correction. Lower-bound total TCR beta diversity was estimated with a nonparametric unseen species model using Euler transformation. TCRdb redid the processing of the public reads, applying fastp at Q25 and MiXCR, and retained in-frame beta chains. Rows with one shared CDR3 protein collapse into an entry with the most common genes and DNA. For this entry, the V and J calls and clone size follow TCRdb and not the study's own pipeline. This sample lists hundreds of thousands of distinct CDR3 sequences; roughly a quarter were detected once. The top ten constitute 3% to 4.5% of the sample.

This specimen comes from a study of blood T cells in healthy people across ages (dated by TCRdb to the mid-2010s). Context from the whole study: In model experiments, roughly one uniquely barcoded TCR beta cDNA molecule per two T cells was captured by template switching. The study analyzed two additional independent replicas of 1 million unique cDNA reads from the same blood draw for two donors, one aged 18 to 29 and one aged 80 or older. The donors were divided into four age groups: young (average approximately 17 years), middle-aged (almost 40), aged (around 59) and long-lived (82). The study measured age-related changes in TCR beta repertoire diversity using deep sequencing normalized with unique cDNA molecular identifiers. General study outcomes and caveats: Donor CMV infection status was unknown, potentially confounding age-related changes in expanded clonotypes. The percentage of naive T cells measured by flow cytometry correlated strongly with observed TCR beta diversity. Estimates of total diversity based on one million sequenced T cells were considered lower bounds and underestimates. Bulk unsorted PBMC profiling prevented conclusive comparison of naive and antigen-experienced compartments. Observed TCR beta diversity per million T cells fell roughly linearly with age, and a significant reduction was already apparent by age around 40. Compared with the aged group, more naive CD4+ T cells, fewer expanded clones and increased TCR diversity were shown by the long-lived group, suggesting age selection.

Systemically healthy Caucasian individuals from Russia, about 38 in total and aged about 6 to 95 years, were included as donors. Each donor gave about 9.7 milliliters of peripheral blood, drawn into EDTA-treated Vacutainer tubes. Ficoll-Paque density-gradient centrifugation was used to isolate PBMCs, with at least 7 million per sample. Trizol reagent was used to extract total RNA from PBMCs, with at least 6 micrograms per sample. The percentages of naive CD45RAhigh/CD27high T cells were determined by flow cytometry on a PBMC aliquot from every donor. These records were also assigned to another study, of T cells of mothers and their children. Drawing on the second study: The donors were nine systemically healthy Caucasian individuals, made up of three mothers and their six children. cDNA synthesis consumed the entire amount of extracted RNA, loaded at approximately 1.6 ug RNA in each 15 ul reaction. In the second PCR, the M1S primer introduced both the sample barcodes and 2-4 random nucleotides. Over 8 million TCR beta CDR3 reads were obtained for each mother, and 2.5 million to 3 million reads were obtained for each child. TCR recombination output is similarly shaped by thymic selection in related and unrelated pairs, with a minor effect exerted by inherited differences. Normalized repertoire overlap was always slightly but never significantly higher in related than unrelated mother-child pairs. Persistent microchimeric T cell clones were not detected, at a sensitivity of 95 to 100 clones per million clonotypes. To look for features that set related mother-child pairs apart from unrelated individuals, the researchers ran deep NGS to compare the TCR beta repertoires of mothers and children. Mothers averaged roughly 40 +/- 4 years of age and children averaged approximately 12 +/- 4 years. After adapters were ligated using NEBNext reagents, the libraries underwent 100+100 nt paired-end sequencing on an Illumina HiSeq 2000. Mother and child libraries were prepared a month apart and sequenced in separate runs to prevent cross-contamination. For each donor, between roughly 500,000 and 2,200,000 distinct TCR beta clonotypes were identified. Naive TCR beta clonotypes were estimated from low-frequency clonotypes matched to each donor's FACS-determined naive share, without sorting.

The sequenced sample consisted of blood. The clonotype was recovered from a boy aged 2 to 9 in good health.

The nucleotides read TGCAGTGCCCGCGGGGGGTTCCCGTCCGGGGAGCTGTTTTTT. Its protein is CSARGGFPSGELFF. The V and J genes are TRBV20-1 and TRBJ2-2, with 8 junctional bases fitting TRBD2. The CDR3 covers 14 residues, taking in both the cysteine and the phenylalanine. The kept DNA is CDR3 alone, 42 bases in frame from the first base. After removal of 6 bases from V and 6 bases from J, the junction retains 9 bases not matched to a gene. The CDR1 and CDR2 encoded by the germline V gene (reference sequence) are DFQATT and SNEGSKA.